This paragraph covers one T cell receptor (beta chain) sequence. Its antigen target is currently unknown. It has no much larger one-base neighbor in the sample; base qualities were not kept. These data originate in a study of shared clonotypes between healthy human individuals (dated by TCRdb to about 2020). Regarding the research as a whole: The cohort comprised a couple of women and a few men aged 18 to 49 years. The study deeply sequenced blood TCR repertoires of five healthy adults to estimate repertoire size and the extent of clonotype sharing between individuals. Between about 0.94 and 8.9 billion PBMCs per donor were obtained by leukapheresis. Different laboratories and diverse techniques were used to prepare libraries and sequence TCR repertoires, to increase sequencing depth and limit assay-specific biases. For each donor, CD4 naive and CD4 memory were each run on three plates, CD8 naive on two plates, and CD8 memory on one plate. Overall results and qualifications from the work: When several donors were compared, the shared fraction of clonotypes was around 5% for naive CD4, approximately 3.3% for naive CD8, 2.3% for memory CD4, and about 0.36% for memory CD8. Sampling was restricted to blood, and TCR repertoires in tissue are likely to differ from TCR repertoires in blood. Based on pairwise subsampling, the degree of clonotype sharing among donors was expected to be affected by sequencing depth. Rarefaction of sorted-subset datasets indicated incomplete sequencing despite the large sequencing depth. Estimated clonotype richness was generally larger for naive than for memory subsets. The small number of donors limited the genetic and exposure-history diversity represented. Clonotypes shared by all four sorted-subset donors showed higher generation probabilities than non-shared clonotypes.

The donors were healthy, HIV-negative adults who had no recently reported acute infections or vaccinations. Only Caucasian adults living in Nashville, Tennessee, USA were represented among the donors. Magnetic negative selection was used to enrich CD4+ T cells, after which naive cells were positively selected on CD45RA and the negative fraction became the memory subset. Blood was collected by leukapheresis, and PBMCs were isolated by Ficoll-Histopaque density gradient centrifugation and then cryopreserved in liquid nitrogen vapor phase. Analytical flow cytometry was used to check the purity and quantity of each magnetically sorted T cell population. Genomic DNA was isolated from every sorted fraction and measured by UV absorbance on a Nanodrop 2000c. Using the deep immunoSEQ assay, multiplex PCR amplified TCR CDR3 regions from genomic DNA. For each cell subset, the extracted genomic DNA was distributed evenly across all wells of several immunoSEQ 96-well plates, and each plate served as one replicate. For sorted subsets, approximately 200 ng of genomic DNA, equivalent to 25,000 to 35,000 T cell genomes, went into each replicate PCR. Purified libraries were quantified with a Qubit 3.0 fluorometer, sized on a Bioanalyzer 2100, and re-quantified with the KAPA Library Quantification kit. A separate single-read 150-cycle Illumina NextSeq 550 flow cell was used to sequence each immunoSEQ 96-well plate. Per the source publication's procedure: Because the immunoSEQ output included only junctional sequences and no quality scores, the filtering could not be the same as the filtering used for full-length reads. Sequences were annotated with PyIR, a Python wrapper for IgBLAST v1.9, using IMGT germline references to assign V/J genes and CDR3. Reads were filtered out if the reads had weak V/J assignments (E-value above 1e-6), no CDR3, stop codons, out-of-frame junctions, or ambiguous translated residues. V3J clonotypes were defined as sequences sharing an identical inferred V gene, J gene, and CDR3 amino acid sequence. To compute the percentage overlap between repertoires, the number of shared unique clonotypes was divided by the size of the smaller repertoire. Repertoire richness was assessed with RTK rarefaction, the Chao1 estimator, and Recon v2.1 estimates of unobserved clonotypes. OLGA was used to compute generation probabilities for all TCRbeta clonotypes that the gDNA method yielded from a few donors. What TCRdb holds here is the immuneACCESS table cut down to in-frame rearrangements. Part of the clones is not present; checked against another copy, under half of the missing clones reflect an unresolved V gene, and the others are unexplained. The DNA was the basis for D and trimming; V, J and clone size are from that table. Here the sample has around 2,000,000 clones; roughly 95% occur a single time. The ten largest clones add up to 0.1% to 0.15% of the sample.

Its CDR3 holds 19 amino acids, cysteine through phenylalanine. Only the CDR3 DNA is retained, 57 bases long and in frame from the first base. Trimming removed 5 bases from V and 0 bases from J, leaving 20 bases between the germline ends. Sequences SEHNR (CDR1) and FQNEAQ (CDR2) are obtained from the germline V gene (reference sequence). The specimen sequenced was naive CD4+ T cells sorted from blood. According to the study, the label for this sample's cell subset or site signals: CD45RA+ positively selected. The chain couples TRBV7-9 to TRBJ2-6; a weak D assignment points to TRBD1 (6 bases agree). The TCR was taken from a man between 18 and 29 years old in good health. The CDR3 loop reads CASSASPTGYNSGANVLTF. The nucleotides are TGTGCCAGCAGCGCATCTCCCACAGGGTACAACTCTGGGGCCAACGTCCTGACTTTC.